The 21 T cell receptor beta chains given below trace back to one sample, sequenced in a study of blood T cell repertoires in COVID-19. The protocol was immunoSEQ multiplex PCR, while the TCRdb copy is restricted to in-frame clones and leaves out a portion. The table lists about 670,000 clones, 90% of them singletons. Input material: peripheral blood. The receptor source for this set is a woman under 30 with acute or convalescent COVID-19.

The chain couples TRBV20-1 to TRBJ1-5; the D gene is possibly TRBD1 (5 bases). CDR1 is DFQATT, CDR2 SNEGSKA, per germline (reference sequence). The CDR3 totals 13 residues. V lost 3 bases, J lost 6 bases, and 12 bases lay in between. CDR3 amino acids: CSASQGFSQPQHF. Written as DNA, the CDR3 is TGCAGTGCTAGTCAGGGCTTCAGTCAGCCCCAGCATTTT.

The chain carries TRBV14 and TRBJ1-1; D is unresolved. Germline values: CDR1 SGHDN, CDR2 FVKESK. The CDR3 length is 14 residues. Trimming removed 0 bases from V and 0 bases from J, with 5 bases in between. The CDR3 DNA sequence: TGTGCCAGCAGCCAAGATTCGTTGAACACTGAAGCTTTCTTT. It is translated as CASSQDSLNTEAFF.

V usage is TRBV15 and J usage is TRBJ1-1; 9 bases match TRBD1. The CDR3 is made up of 14 amino acids. V was pared by 8 bases and J by 4 bases, with 8 bases of the junction left unmatched. CDR1 is LNHNV and CDR2 is YYDKDF in the germline V gene (reference sequence). Written as DNA, the CDR3 is TGTGCCACCGGCTTGGTGACAGGGGGCACTGAAGCTTTCTTT. Translated, it gives CATGLVTGGTEAFF.

This chain connects TRBV3-1 (or the pseudogene TRBV3-2) to TRBJ2-7, with D tentatively TRBD2 (6 bases). Trimming left V 2 bases short and J 7 bases short, with 9 bases between. From germline, CDR1 is LGHDT and CDR2 YNNKEL (reference sequence). CDR3 size: 12 residues. CDR3 sequence (DNA): TGTGCCAGCAGCCAACTGGGAGGTGAGCAGTACTTC. Amino acid sequence: CASSQLGGEQYF.

The V call is TRBV27, the J call TRBJ2-2, with TRBD1 as a possible D gene (6 bases). V lost 2 bases and J lost 1, with 14 bases in between. The CDR3 has 17 residues. Germline V gene data show CDR1 as MNHEY and CDR2 as SMNVEV (reference sequence). CDR3: CASSLDRLGENTGELFF. The CDR3 DNA sequence: TGTGCCAGCAGTTTAGACAGGCTGGGAGAGAACACCGGGGAGCTGTTTTTT.

The rearrangement joins TRBV5-5 to TRBJ2-7; unclear D gene. The CDR3 is made up of 12 amino acids. Germline V gene sequence: CDR1 SGHKS, CDR2 YYEKEE (reference sequence). V was pared by 5 bases and J by 6 bases, with 12 bases between. CDR3 residues: CASSSNALEQYF. DNA for the CDR3: TGTGCCAGCAGTTCTAACGCTCTCGAGCAGTACTTC.

Note on this clone: At one end the junction does not follow the germline gene, possibly because of a read error. V usage is TRBV5-6 and J usage is TRBJ1-2; 9 nucleotides line up with TRBD1. This CDR3 contains 12 residues. Germline V CDR1 and CDR2: SGHDT, YYEEEE. The CDR3 sequence: CASSPGTGSYSF. As DNA, the CDR3 is TGTGCCAGCAGCCCCGGGACAGGGTCGTACAGCTTC.

V is TRBV7-2 and J is TRBJ2-2, with 11 bases matching TRBD2. The CDR3 has 15 amino acids. Germline CDR1 reads SGHTA; CDR2 reads FQGNSA. Trimming removed 5 bases from V and 4 bases from J; junction bases left unmatched: 3. CDR3 residues: CASSPLAGGTGELFF. For the CDR3, the DNA is TGTGCCAGCAGCCCCCTAGCGGGGGGCACCGGGGAGCTGTTTTTT.

The rearrangement uses TRBV4-1 and TRBJ1-1; possibly TRBD1 for D (5 bases). The V end lost 3 bases, the J end lost 3 bases, and 11 bases lay between the germline ends. CDR3 size: 14 residues. The germline V gene encodes CDR1 MGHRA and CDR2 YSYEKL. The CDR3 region is CASSHPGGDTEAFF. The CDR3, as DNA: TGCGCCAGCAGCCACCCGGGGGGGGACACTGAAGCTTTCTTT.

The chain carries TRBV30 and TRBJ1-2; 11 nucleotides agree with TRBD1. V shed 3 bases, J shed 4 bases, and the junction held 7 bases outside the gene matches. This CDR3 region has 15 residues. Germline assignment: CDR1 GTSNPN and CDR2 SVGIG (reference sequence). Here the CDR3 DNA reads TGTGCCTGGAGCATCCGGGACAGGGGGTTCTATGGCTACACCTTC. Translated, it gives CAWSIRDRGFYGYTF.

V usage is TRBV28 and J usage is TRBJ2-2; D gene unclear. The CDR3 is made up of 13 amino acids. Trimming removed 3 bases at V and 5 bases at J, with 7 bases between. CDR1 is MDHEN and CDR2 is SYDVKM in the germline V gene. The CDR3 DNA reads TGTGCCAGCAGTTTTACAACGACCGGGGAGCTGTTTTTT. Encoded protein: CASSFTTTGELFF.

This rearrangement joins TRBV4-1 to TRBJ1-1; 8 nucleotides line up with TRBD1. The germline V gene encodes CDR1 MGHRA and CDR2 YSYEKL. This CDR3 contains 17 residues. J gave up 3 bases and V 1 base, and 10 bases lay outside the gene matches. The CDR3 loop is CASSQVASGGGYTEAFF. The CDR3 DNA sequence: TGCGCCAGCAGCCAAGTGGCGTCAGGGGGCGGGTACACTGAAGCTTTCTTT.

This clone has just one count. The chain has TRBV6-6 and TRBJ1-2; perhaps TRBD1 as D (6 bases). This CDR3 is built from 12 residues. Germline lookup yields CDR1 MNHNY and CDR2 SVGAGI (reference sequence). V dropped 2 bases and J dropped 8 bases, with 9 bases sitting between them. CDR3 loop: CASSYAGEGYTF. The DNA of the CDR3 is TGTGCCAGCAGTTACGCAGGGGAAGGCTACACCTTC.

This chain uses TRBV5-6 with TRBJ2-1, with 7 bases matching TRBD1. Germline V gives CDR1 SGHDT, CDR2 YYEEEE. The CDR3 covers 17 residues. V gave up 2 bases and J gave up 4 bases; unmatched junction bases: 12. CDR3 sequence reads: CASSFPRSGTAYNEQFF. DNA for the CDR3: TGTGCCAGCAGCTTCCCTCGATCCGGGACAGCATACAATGAGCAGTTCTTC. Full variable domain (rest looked up from reference TRBV5-6 and TRBJ2-1): DAGVTQSPTHLIKTRGQQVTLRCSPKSGHDTVSWYQQALGQGPQFIFQYYEEEERQRGNFPDRFSGHQFPNYSSELNVNALLLGDSALYLCASSFPRSGTAYNEQFFGPGTRLTVL.

The chain is built from TRBV19 and TRBJ1-6; tentatively, D is TRBD1 (6 bases). The CDR3 runs 13 residues. Trimming took 6 bases from V and 9 from J, leaving 12 bases between them. Germline V gene data show CDR1 as LNHDA and CDR2 as SQIVND (reference sequence). DNA for the CDR3: TGTGCCAGTAGGAGACAGGAAACTTCACCCCTCCACTTT. Amino acid sequence: CASRRQETSPLHF.

This chain's CDR3 is CASSPGRGYTEAFF. For the CDR3, the DNA is TGTGCCAGCAGCCCGGGTCGGGGGTACACTGAAGCTTTCTTT. The chain carries TRBV6-5 and TRBJ1-1; tentatively, D is TRBD1 (5 bases). Germline V gene lookup returns CDR1 MNHEY and CDR2 SVGAGI. V gave up 6 bases and J gave up 3 bases, with 14 bases separating them. The CDR3 covers 14 residues.

CDR3 region: CASSSWDRAYGYTF. The CDR3 DNA reads as TGTGCCAGCAGCTCATGGGACAGGGCCTATGGCTACACCTTC. The chain is built from TRBV7-3 and TRBJ1-2; 9 bases agree with TRBD1. Germline lookup yields CDR1 SGHTA and CDR2 FQGTGA. J lost 4 bases, V lost 4 bases, and 4 bases had no gene match. This CDR3 region has 14 residues.

Here the CDR3 reads CSVGHQQLQFF. CDR3 nucleotide sequence: TGCAGCGTTGGCCACCAACAGTTACAGTTCTTC. V is TRBV29-1 and J is TRBJ2-1; D gene ambiguous. Germline V CDR1 and CDR2: SQVTM, ANQGSEA. Between the trimmed V and J ends, which lost 4 bases and 13 bases, there was a span of 14 bases. This CDR3 has 11 amino acids.

The chain uses TRBV24-1 and TRBJ1-1; D is undetermined. V gave up 9 bases and J gave up 7 bases, with 11 bases separating them. This CDR3 contains 11 residues. Germline CDR1 is KGHDR and CDR2 is SFDVKD. The CDR3 DNA sequence: TGTGCCACCGAAAGCGGGTTTGAAGCTTTCTTT. It yields the protein CATESGFEAFF.

The V call is TRBV14, the J call TRBJ2-5; 12 bases agree with TRBD2. J lost 5 bases, V lost 1 base, and 11 bases had no gene match. CDR3 length equals 18 residues. Germline V CDR1 and CDR2: SGHDN, FVKESK. CDR3 sequence (DNA): TGTGCCAGCAGCCAAGCGTTGCTAGCGGGAGGGTTAGTTGAGACCCAGTACTTC. The encoded protein is CASSQALLAGGLVETQYF. Combining the CDR3 with reference TRBV14 and TRBJ2-5 gives the whole variable domain EAGVTQFPSHSVIEKGQTVTLRCDPISGHDNLYWYRRVMGKEIKFLLHFVKESKQDESGMPNNRFLAERTGGTYSTLKVQPAELEDSGVYFCASSQALLAGGLVETQYFGPGTRLLVL.

The chain is built from TRBV14 and TRBJ2-4; D is possibly TRBD1 (6 bases). The length of the CDR3 is 16 residues. Deletions cut 2 bases from V and 1 base from J, with 12 bases between. From germline, CDR1 is SGHDN and CDR2 FVKESK. Written as DNA, the CDR3 is TGTGCCAGCAGCCAACCCACAGGGTCGGCCAAAAACATTCAGTACTTC. The encoded protein is CASSQPTGSAKNIQYF.